This T cell receptor (beta chain) was retrieved from a study of blood T cell repertoires in COVID-19. Study summary: Material from acute and convalescent COVID-19 was sourced from the United States, Italy and Spain. Sources were T cells, B-cell-depleted T cells, or PBMCs; the material itself was cDNA or gDNA.

In the authors' methods: For nucleated cells, counts were estimated from reference gene primer amplification. Using immunoSEQ multiplex PCR, the repertoire was profiled, and TCRdb retains in-frame clones only, with some absent. From that table come the V and J calls and clone size; the DNA was used to work out D and trimming. Among tens of thousands of clones listed, about 90% were seen once. V was cut by 5 bases and J by 5 bases, with 15 bases left in between. The CDR3 contains 15 residues. Germline CDR1 and CDR2: SGHTA and FQGNSA. The TCR was taken from a woman aged 50 to 60 with active or convalescent COVID-19. The sequencing sample was made of peripheral blood. This sequence joins TRBV7-2 and TRBJ2-2, with D possibly matching TRBD1 (5 bases). The DNA for the CDR3 is TGTGCCAGCAGCCAGGGAACAGGAACTACCGGGGAGCTGTTTTTT. Translating gives CASSQGTGTTGELFF.